The 27 T cell receptor beta chains reported below all come from one sample, sequenced in a study of blood T cells in healthy people across ages. A J-beta primer mix and a sample-barcoded 5' primer were used in a second PCR of about 7 to 12 cycles. TCRdb re-called the 5' RACE reads with MiXCR, one entry per CDR3 protein. Of around 990,000 distinct CDR3 sequences listed, approximately 25% are singletons. This sample also appeared in a second study, on T cells of mothers and their children.

Sequencing used blood. These receptors originate from a girl aged 2-10 years in good health.

The J gene is TRBJ2-2, the V gene TRBV14; possibly TRBD1 for D (6 bases). V was cut by 3 bases and J by 6 bases, with 11 bases left in between. Germline assignment: CDR1 SGHDN and CDR2 FVKESK. The CDR3 is 14 residues long. The CDR3 DNA follows: TGTGCCAGCAGCCATGCAAACAGGGCCGGGGAGCTGTTTTTT. Translated, it gives CASSHANRAGELFF.

This clonotype appeared a few times. The rearrangement links TRBV7-9 to TRBJ2-4, with D possibly being TRBD1 or TRBD2 (5 bases each). Trimming shortened V by 4 bases and J by 6 bases, and 10 bases separated the two germline ends. The CDR3 has 13 amino acids. Germline CDR1 and CDR2: SEHNR and FQNEAQ (reference sequence). CDR3 DNA: TGTGCCAGCAGCTCGGGACCATCAAACATTCAGTACTTC. As protein: CASSSGPSNIQYF. The variable domain in full, with the rest retrieved from reference TRBV7-9 and TRBJ2-4, is DTGVSQNPRHKITKRGQNVTFRCDPISEHNRLYWYRQTLGQGPEFLTYFQNEAQLEKSRLLSDRFSAERPKGSFSTLEIQRTEQGDSAMYLCASSSGPSNIQYFGAGTRLSVL.

This chain joins TRBV7-2 and TRBJ2-5, with 8 bases matching TRBD2. Gene TRBJ2-1 matches the end of the DNA better, so the J call may be wrong. This CDR3 spans 16 amino acids. Per the germline V gene, CDR1 is SGHTA and CDR2 is FQGNSA. CDR3 sequence reads: CASSFPMPLAGNEQFF. The DNA of the CDR3 is TGTGCCAGCAGCTTCCCAATGCCCCTAGCGGGTAATGAGCAGTTCTTC.

The chain has TRBV11-2 and TRBJ2-1; D gene uncertain. TRBJ2-5 explains the end of the DNA better; the J call may be wrong. Germline V CDR1 and CDR2: SGHAT, FQNNGV. The CDR3 is 12 residues long. The CDR3 DNA reads as TGTGCCAGCAGCTTTGTTTCGGAGACCCAGTACTTC. Residues: CASSFVSETQYF.

The genes are TRBV18 and TRBJ2-7, with TRBD1 matching 9 bases. V was pared by 2 bases and J by 5 bases, with 4 bases of the junction left unmatched. Germline CDR1 is KGHSH and CDR2 is LQKENI. The CDR3 length is 14 residues. The CDR3 sequence: CASSPGQGRNEQYF. CDR3 DNA sequence: TGTGCCAGCTCACCAGGACAGGGGAGGAACGAGCAGTACTTC.

The rearrangement links TRBV7-6 to TRBJ2-1; TRBD1 matches at 8 bases. The length of the CDR3 is 16 residues. CDR1 is SGHVS and CDR2 is FNYEAQ in the germline V gene. V gave up 5 bases and J gave up 2 bases; unmatched junction bases: 8. The chain's CDR3 is CASSPLVQGAYNEQFF. The DNA of the CDR3 is TGTGCCAGCAGCCCCCTTGTACAGGGGGCCTACAATGAGCAGTTCTTC. The variable domain in full, with the rest retrieved from reference TRBV7-6 and TRBJ2-1, is GAGVSQSPRYKVTKRGQDVALRCDPISGHVSLYWYRQALGQGPEFLTYFNYEAQQDKSGLPNDRFSAERPEGSISTLTIQRTEQRDSAMYRCASSPLVQGAYNEQFFGPGTRLTVL.

This chain links TRBV7-9 with TRBJ2-3; D possibly corresponds to TRBD2 (5 bases). Germline V gene lookup returns CDR1 SEHNR and CDR2 FQNEAQ (reference sequence). CDR3 size: 16 residues. Deletions cut 1 base from V and 1 base from J, with 12 bases between. For the CDR3, the DNA is TGTGCCAGCAGCTTAGTACAGTCCGGGGGCACAGATACGCAGTATTTT. It yields the protein CASSLVQSGGTDTQYF.

In its sample, this clonotype was seen a few times. V gene TRBV11-1 combines with J gene TRBJ2-5; 8 bases match TRBD1. The germline V gene encodes CDR1 SGHAT and CDR2 FQDESV (reference sequence). CDR3 size: 15 residues. V trimming: 7 bases; J trimming: 4 bases; junction bases outside the gene matches: 11. CDR3 sequence reads: CASTLDREVRETQYF. Written as DNA, the CDR3 is TGTGCCAGCACCTTGGACAGGGAGGTGAGAGAGACCCAGTACTTC.

This clonotype came up many times. The DNA of the CDR3 is TGTGCCAGCAGCACCTACAGGGGACCGAATGAAAAACTGTTTTTT. It yields the protein CASSTYRGPNEKLFF. This chain connects TRBV11-2 to TRBJ1-4, with 7 bases fitting TRBD1. The junction had 8 bases not matched to a gene; V was cut back by 5 bases and J by 5 bases. Germline lookup yields CDR1 SGHAT and CDR2 FQNNGV. The CDR3 totals 15 residues.

Only a few counts were recorded for this clonotype. V is TRBV12-5 and J is TRBJ2-7, with 9 bases fitting TRBD1. The length of the CDR3 is 13 residues. CDR1 is LGHNT and CDR2 is FRNRAP in the germline V gene. Trimming cost V 0 bases and J 10 bases; bases outside gene matches: 4. This CDR3 reads CASGLVPGQGQYF. Here the CDR3 DNA reads TGTGCTAGTGGTTTGGTACCGGGACAGGGCCAGTACTTC.

The rearrangement links TRBV6-5 to TRBJ2-7, with a weak D call TRBD2 (6 bases). Trimming cost V 6 bases and J 5 bases, with 20 bases left between them. This CDR3 is 15 amino acids long. Germline V gives CDR1 MNHEY, CDR2 SVGAGI. CDR3 sequence (DNA): TGTGCCAGCAGCCCCCAGGCTAGCGCGTATAACGAGCAGTACTTC. This encodes CASSPQASAYNEQYF.

The chain combines TRBV4-3 with TRBJ1-1; D is unresolved. There are 17 residues in the CDR3. The V gene lost 0 bases and the J gene lost 0 bases, with 14 bases spanning the gap. The germline V gene has CDR1 LGHNA and CDR2 YSLEER. CDR3 amino acids: CASSQEPAGYMNTEAFF. DNA for the CDR3: TGCGCCAGCAGCCAAGAGCCTGCGGGTTACATGAACACTGAAGCTTTCTTT.

CDR3 coding DNA: TGCGCCAGCGCCGCGGGGGGAATAGATACGCAGTATTTT. Translated: CASAAGGIDTQYF. The rearrangement joins TRBV5-1 to TRBJ2-3; the match to TRBD2 covers 8 bases. CDR1 and CDR2 from the germline V gene are SGHRS and YFSETQ. V shed 7 bases and J 5 bases; nucleotides not matched to a gene: 6. The CDR3 length is 13 residues.

This chain uses TRBV20-1 with TRBJ2-5; TRBD1 might be the D (6 bases). Judging by the DNA end, TRBJ2-7 fits better; the J call may be wrong. CDR1 and CDR2 (germline): DFQATT, SNEGSKA (reference sequence). The CDR3 consists of 12 residues. The CDR3 reads CSARQGTGEQYF. In nucleotides, the CDR3 is TGCAGTGCTAGACAGGGGACGGGCGAGCAGTACTTC.

This chain connects TRBV13 to TRBJ1-4; D is perhaps TRBD1 (5 bases). Germline lookup yields CDR1 PRHDT and CDR2 FYEKMQ (reference sequence). The CDR3 runs to 15 residues. V was trimmed by 6 bases and J by 4 bases, leaving 15 bases between them. This CDR3 is CASSLWGRSNEKLFF. In DNA form, the CDR3 reads TGTGCCAGCAGTTTGTGGGGACGGAGTAATGAAAAACTGTTTTTT.

This rearrangement joins TRBV21-1 to TRBJ2-4; the D segment call TRBD1 is taken from the table without a DNA check. TRBV21-1 is designated a pseudogene. This CDR3 has 19 amino acids. CDR3 sequence (DNA): TGTGCCAGCAGCAAAGAACCCTACAGGGGGCGGGTAGCCAAAAACATTCAGTACTTC. It encodes CASSKEPYRGRVAKNIQYF.

This clonotype has just a few counts. The rearrangement joins TRBV12-3 or TRBV12-4 to TRBJ1-5; 8 nucleotides align to TRBD1. V lost 4 bases, J lost 15 bases, and 8 bases stayed unmatched. This CDR3 has 12 residues. CDR3 bases: TGTGCCAGCAGTTCCAGGACAGGGTTTCGGCATTTT. Its translation: CASSSRTGFRHF.

J is TRBJ1-6 and V is TRBV19; 7 bases map to TRBD1. The J segment lost 6 bases and the V segment lost 5 bases, leaving 10 bases of the junction unmatched. Germline V lookup: CDR1 LNHDA, CDR2 SQIVND (reference sequence). This CDR3 contains 16 residues. The CDR3 DNA follows: TGTGCCAGTAGTGGCCGGGACAGCGCTCTTAATTCACCCCTCCACTTT. This sequence encodes CASSGRDSALNSPLHF.

This clonotype was seen more than once but under ten times. V and J are TRBV20-1 and TRBJ2-7; the match to TRBD2 covers 7 bases. V lost 3 bases, J lost 0 bases, and 11 bases stayed unmatched. The germline gives CDR1 DFQATT, CDR2 SNEGSKA (reference sequence). The CDR3 totals 16 residues. CDR3 coding DNA: TGCAGTGCTAGTACCGCGGGGGAGGGTCGCTCCTACGAGCAGTACTTC. It specifies CSASTAGEGRSYEQYF.

The CDR3 reads CSVVSGTDTQYF. CDR3 DNA sequence: TGCAGCGTTGTGAGCGGCACAGATACGCAGTATTTT. The genes are TRBV29-1 and TRBJ2-3; no firm D call. V lost 4 bases and J lost 1, with 6 bases in between. The CDR3 extends over 12 amino acids. Per the germline V gene, CDR1 is SQVTM and CDR2 is ANQGSEA.

V is TRBV3-1 and J is TRBJ2-1; 11 bases fit TRBD1. The CDR3 extends over 17 amino acids. The germline V gene has CDR1 LGHDT and CDR2 YNNKEL (reference sequence). V shed 0 bases, J shed 7 bases, and the junction held 8 bases outside the gene matches. The CDR3 bases are TGTGCCAGCAGCCAAGATTATATAGGGACAGGGGGGAATGAGCAGTTCTTC. Translation gives CASSQDYIGTGGNEQFF.

This clonotype was detected a few times. The J gene is TRBJ2-5, the V gene TRBV5-1; D is perhaps TRBD2 (5 bases). The DNA matches TRBJ2-1 better at its end, which makes the J call doubtful. This CDR3 comprises 15 residues. Germline V lookup: CDR1 SGHRS, CDR2 YFSETQ. The DNA of the CDR3 is TGCGCCAGCAGCCACAAAGACCAACTAGACTATGAGCAGTTCTTC. This encodes CASSHKDQLDYEQFF.

This clonotype was picked up a small number of times. V usage is TRBV10-3 and J usage is TRBJ2-2, with 9 positions matching TRBD2. Germline CDR1 reads ENHRY; CDR2 reads SYGVKD. Losses at the gene ends were 6 bases for V and 5 bases for J; bases not matched to a gene: 7. This CDR3 spans 15 amino acids. CDR3 in DNA: TGTGCCATCAGCGCTGGACTAGCGCCGACCGGGGAGCTGTTTTTT. Encoded protein: CAISAGLAPTGELFF.

The chain employs TRBV5-1 and TRBJ2-7; TRBD1 might be the D (5 bases). The germline CDR1 and CDR2 sequences are SGHRS and YFSETQ. The V gene lost 1 base and the J gene lost 4 bases, with 21 bases spanning the gap. The CDR3 spans 17 residues. The CDR3 loop reads CASSLMGGSGRDYEQYF. CDR3 DNA: TGCGCCAGCAGCTTGATGGGTGGATCTGGCAGGGATTACGAGCAGTACTTC. The complete variable domain, with remaining parts taken from reference TRBV5-1 and TRBJ2-7, reads KAGVTQTPRYLIKTRGQQVTLSCSPISGHRSVSWYQQTPGQGLQFLFEYFSETQRNKGNFPGRFSGRQFSNSRSEMNVSTLELGDSALYLCASSLMGGSGRDYEQYFGPGTRLTVT.

This clonotype turned up a few times. The rearrangement uses TRBV19 and TRBJ1-4; unclear D gene. Germline lookup yields CDR1 LNHDA and CDR2 SQIVND (reference sequence). V lost 3 bases to trimming and J lost 7 bases, with 15 bases between them. The CDR3 is 15 residues long. CDR3 nucleotide sequence: TGTGCCAGTAGTATCGCGATCCTTGAGAGTGAAAAACTGTTTTTT. This sequence encodes CASSIAILESEKLFF.

This clonotype was seen a handful of times. At one boundary the junction diverges from the germline segment, which might be a read error. This chain uses TRBV29-1 with TRBJ2-4; D gene unclear. Germline loops: CDR1 SQVTM, CDR2 ANQGSEA. The CDR3 is made up of 11 amino acids. The CDR3 protein is CSVEEQGLALF. The CDR3 DNA sequence: TGCAGCGTTGAAGAGCAAGGATTGGCCCTCTTC.

The chain has TRBV6-5 and TRBJ2-3; no definite D call. This CDR3 region has 17 residues. The V end was cut by 2 bases, the J end by 2 bases, with 17 bases between. Germline CDR1 reads MNHEY; CDR2 reads SVGAGI. CDR3 region: CASSYLIDTVTTDTQYF. In DNA form, the CDR3 reads TGTGCCAGCAGTTACCTAATTGACACCGTAACCACAGATACGCAGTATTTT.